The sequence of this T cell receptor (beta chain) was determined in a study of CD8+ T cells in alopecia areata. Study-level findings and limits: With patients, TCR sharing proved less clear than in mice, a difference possibly related to HLA.

Germline CDR1 reads SNHLY; CDR2 reads FYNNEI. The CDR3 loop spans 13 amino acids. V trimming: 6 bases; J trimming: 3 bases; junction bases outside the gene matches: 1. Noted treatment: oral pan-JAK inhibitor, 5-10 mg twice daily. Isolation of CD4+ and CD8+ T cells from PBMCs was achieved by sorting. As to this clone: Antigen: not known.

cDNA serving as the sequencing template came from extracted, reverse transcribed RNA. This table comes from immunoSEQ multiplex PCR, and its TCRdb copy is limited to in-frame clones, with some not included. The sample lists approximately 170,000 clones, around 59% occurring once. The TCR comes from a human donor with alopecia areata. The chain combines TRBV2 with TRBJ2-1; 8 nucleotides align to TRBD1. The sample consisted of CD4+ T cells sorted from blood, taken at week 24, from a patient treated with tofacitinib. In DNA, the CDR3 is TGTGCCAGCAGGGACAGGGACTACAATGAGCAGTTCTTC. Translated, it gives CASRDRDYNEQFF.